This is a list of T cell receptor beta chains from one sample in a study of T-cell memory formation after mild COVID-19. Using its own MiXCR run on the 5' RACE reads, TCRdb lists one record per CDR3 protein. The table records 350,000 to 500,000 distinct CDR3 sequences, less than 25% of them present only once. Input material: PBMCs or a T cell subset sorted from them (not recorded which). Every receptor here comes from an adult woman who had mild COVID-19 (a few samples of this study predate the infection). Cell type and time point are not known. Each CDR3 is given with its conserved first and last residue. The D gene is left open where the match is weak. For some rows the clone size is stated as once, few or many, or as a class when expanded; others skip it.

v_call: TRBV6-5; clone_size: .; d_call: TRBD2; j_call: TRBJ2-2; cdr3_aa: CASSASGRPTGELFF; cdr3_nt: TGTGCCAGCAGTGCTAGCGGGAGGCCCACCGGGGAGCTGTTTTTT
v_call: TRBV20-1; clone_size: .; d_call: .; j_call: TRBJ2-5; cdr3_aa: CSARGPTSGETQYF; cdr3_nt: TGCAGTGCTAGAGGGCCAACTAGTGGGGAGACCCAGTACTTC
v_call: TRBV20-1; clone_size: few; d_call: TRBD2; j_call: TRBJ2-3; cdr3_aa: CSASGLAKDTQYF; cdr3_nt: TGCAGTGCTTCTGGACTAGCGAAAGATACGCAGTATTTT
v_call: TRBV25-1; clone_size: .; d_call: TRBD1; j_call: TRBJ1-5; cdr3_aa: CASSSDGQGRQPQHF; cdr3_nt: TGTGCCAGCTCCTCTGACGGACAGGGACGCCAGCCCCAGCATTTT
v_call: TRBV20-1; clone_size: few; d_call: TRBD2; j_call: TRBJ2-5; cdr3_aa: CSARPSGSETQYF; cdr3_nt: TGCAGTGCTAGACCTAGCGGGAGTGAGACCCAGTACTTC
v_call: TRBV4-1; clone_size: few; d_call: .; j_call: TRBJ1-1; cdr3_aa: CASSPMTGNTEAFF; cdr3_nt: TGCGCCAGCAGCCCTATGACAGGGAACACTGAAGCTTTCTTT
v_call: TRBV5-6; clone_size: .; d_call: TRBD2; j_call: TRBJ2-1; cdr3_aa: CASRTSGREIHGNEQFF; cdr3_nt: TGTGCCAGCAGAACTAGCGGGAGGGAGATCCACGGCAATGAGCAGTTCTTC
v_call: TRBV10-3; clone_size: .; d_call: .; j_call: TRBJ2-5; cdr3_aa: CAIMAGGTQYF; cdr3_nt: TGTGCCATCATGGCGGGCGGGACCCAGTACTTC
v_call: TRBV30; clone_size: few; d_call: .; j_call: TRBJ1-5; cdr3_aa: CAWSSTNSNQPQHF; cdr3_nt: TGTGCCTGGAGCAGTACCAATAGCAATCAGCCCCAGCATTTT
v_call: TRBV29-1; clone_size: .; d_call: TRBD2; j_call: TRBJ2-1; cdr3_aa: CSVSKPGGNEQFF; cdr3_nt: TGCAGCGTCAGCAAGCCGGGGGGCAATGAGCAGTTCTTC
v_call: TRBV5-4; clone_size: few; d_call: .; j_call: TRBJ2-1; cdr3_aa: CASSSPGLEQFF; cdr3_nt: TGTGCCAGCAGCTCACCGGGGCTTGAGCAGTTCTTC
v_call: TRBV12-3/TRBV12-4; clone_size: .; d_call: .; j_call: TRBJ2-2; cdr3_aa: CASSLGTVYTGELFF; cdr3_nt: TGTGCCAGCAGTTTAGGGACGGTATACACCGGGGAGCTGTTTTTT
v_call: TRBV5-6; clone_size: few; d_call: .; j_call: TRBJ2-2; cdr3_aa: CASSLPTVGELFF; cdr3_nt: TGTGCCAGCAGCTTGCCGACAGTCGGGGAGCTGTTTTTT
v_call: TRBV15; clone_size: few; d_call: .; j_call: TRBJ2-3; cdr3_aa: CATSSTGYVTDTQYF; cdr3_nt: TGTGCCACCAGCAGCACAGGGTACGTGACAGATACGCAGTATTTT
v_call: TRBV5-1; clone_size: .; d_call: TRBD2; j_call: TRBJ2-1; cdr3_aa: CASSLAKVSGAYNEQFF; cdr3_nt: TGCGCCAGCAGCTTGGCCAAGGTCAGCGGGGCCTACAATGAGCAGTTCTTC
v_call: TRBV9; clone_size: .; d_call: TRBD1; j_call: TRBJ1-5; cdr3_aa: CASSVSGGQPQHF; cdr3_nt: TGTGCCAGCAGCGTATCAGGGGGCCAGCCCCAGCATTTT
v_call: TRBV7-9; clone_size: .; d_call: .; j_call: TRBJ1-3; cdr3_aa: CASSLDGGTRSGNTIYF; cdr3_nt: TGTGCCAGCAGCTTAGACGGAGGGACTCGCTCTGGAAACACCATATATTTT
v_call: TRBV29-1; clone_size: few; d_call: .; j_call: TRBJ1-5; cdr3_aa: CSVKTGGGQPQHF; cdr3_nt: TGCAGCGTAAAGACAGGAGGGGGTCAGCCCCAGCATTTT
v_call: TRBV10-3; clone_size: few; d_call: .; j_call: TRBJ2-7; cdr3_aa: CALPGLNYEQYF; cdr3_nt: TGTGCCTTACCGGGACTGAACTACGAGCAGTACTTC
v_call: TRBV20-1; clone_size: .; d_call: TRBD2; j_call: TRBJ2-7; cdr3_aa: CSASSGRGAYEQYF; cdr3_nt: TGCAGTGCTAGTTCCGGGAGGGGCGCCTACGAGCAGTACTTC
v_call: TRBV24-1; clone_size: .; d_call: .; j_call: TRBJ1-1; cdr3_aa: CATTEGTGGDTEAFF; cdr3_nt: TGTGCCACCACAGAGGGGACGGGTGGGGACACTGAAGCTTTCTTT
v_call: TRBV12-3/TRBV12-4; clone_size: .; d_call: TRBD1; j_call: TRBJ2-1; cdr3_aa: CASSSQGAGYNEQFF; cdr3_nt: TGTGCCAGCAGTTCCCAGGGGGCGGGCTACAATGAGCAGTTCTTC
v_call: TRBV29-1; clone_size: .; d_call: .; j_call: TRBJ1-2; cdr3_aa: CSARSGQLGHGYTF; cdr3_nt: TGCAGCGCCCGCTCTGGCCAGCTGGGACATGGCTACACCTTC
v_call: TRBV5-1; clone_size: .; d_call: .; j_call: TRBJ1-2; cdr3_aa: CASSLVGAANYGYTF; cdr3_nt: TGCGCCAGCAGCTTGGTAGGGGCAGCTAACTATGGCTACACCTTC
v_call: TRBV5-6; clone_size: few; d_call: .; j_call: TRBJ1-4; cdr3_aa: CASSFAGSRTNEKLFF; cdr3_nt: TGTGCCAGCAGCTTTGCCGGGAGCAGGACTAATGAAAAACTGTTTTTT
v_call: TRBV5-1; clone_size: .; d_call: .; j_call: TRBJ2-1; cdr3_aa: CASAPGSYNEQFF; cdr3_nt: TGCGCCAGTGCCCCGGGCTCCTACAATGAGCAGTTCTTC
v_call: TRBV6-2/TRBV6-3; clone_size: .; d_call: .; j_call: TRBJ1-1; cdr3_aa: CASSYQDMNTEAFF; cdr3_nt: TGTGCCAGCAGTTACCAGGACATGAACACTGAAGCTTTCTTT
v_call: TRBV5-6; clone_size: .; d_call: .; j_call: TRBJ2-3; cdr3_aa: CASSKDSLDTQYF; cdr3_nt: TGTGCCAGCAGCAAAGACAGTTTAGATACGCAGTATTTT
v_call: TRBV5-6; clone_size: .; d_call: .; j_call: TRBJ1-2; cdr3_aa: CASSLAPANYGYTF; cdr3_nt: TGTGCCAGCAGCTTGGCCCCGGCTAACTATGGCTACACCTTC
v_call: TRBV20-1; clone_size: .; d_call: TRBD1; j_call: TRBJ1-6; cdr3_aa: CSARGTAINSPLHF; cdr3_nt: TGCAGTGCCCGAGGGACAGCCATCAATTCACCCCTCCACTTT
v_call: TRBV10-3; clone_size: .; d_call: .; j_call: TRBJ2-7; cdr3_aa: CAISEKTVHKQGEQYF; cdr3_nt: TGTGCCATCAGTGAAAAGACCGTTCACAAACAGGGCGAGCAGTACTTC
v_call: TRBV11-2; clone_size: .; d_call: .; j_call: TRBJ1-2; cdr3_aa: CASSPGLIYGYTF; cdr3_nt: TGTGCCAGCAGCCCCGGACTTATCTATGGCTACACCTTC
v_call: TRBV6-5; clone_size: once; d_call: .; j_call: TRBJ2-3; cdr3_aa: CASSPPTKTDTQYF; cdr3_nt: TGTGCCAGCAGTCCGCCTACTAAGACAGATACGCAGTATTTT
v_call: TRBV11-2; clone_size: few; d_call: TRBD2; j_call: TRBJ2-1; cdr3_aa: CASSRTSGGNNEQFF; cdr3_nt: TGTGCCAGCAGCCGGACTAGCGGGGGGAACAATGAGCAGTTCTTC
v_call: TRBV6-5; clone_size: .; d_call: .; j_call: TRBJ2-2; cdr3_aa: CASSFTPGELFF; cdr3_nt: TGTGCCAGCAGTTTCACCCCCGGGGAGCTGTTTTTT
v_call: TRBV7-2; clone_size: many; d_call: .; j_call: TRBJ2-1; cdr3_aa: CASSLDGLIYNEQFF; cdr3_nt: TGCGCCAGCTCCCTGGACGGACTAATCTACAATGAGCAGTTCTTC
v_call: TRBV6-5; clone_size: .; d_call: TRBD1; j_call: TRBJ2-7; cdr3_aa: CASSYSVSRTGGYEQYF; cdr3_nt: TGTGCCAGCAGTTACTCGGTCTCCCGGACAGGGGGCTACGAGCAGTACTTC
v_call: TRBV12-3/TRBV12-4; clone_size: .; d_call: .; j_call: TRBJ1-1; cdr3_aa: CASTPRTANTEAFF; cdr3_nt: TGTGCCAGCACCCCCCGGACGGCGAACACTGAAGCTTTCTTT